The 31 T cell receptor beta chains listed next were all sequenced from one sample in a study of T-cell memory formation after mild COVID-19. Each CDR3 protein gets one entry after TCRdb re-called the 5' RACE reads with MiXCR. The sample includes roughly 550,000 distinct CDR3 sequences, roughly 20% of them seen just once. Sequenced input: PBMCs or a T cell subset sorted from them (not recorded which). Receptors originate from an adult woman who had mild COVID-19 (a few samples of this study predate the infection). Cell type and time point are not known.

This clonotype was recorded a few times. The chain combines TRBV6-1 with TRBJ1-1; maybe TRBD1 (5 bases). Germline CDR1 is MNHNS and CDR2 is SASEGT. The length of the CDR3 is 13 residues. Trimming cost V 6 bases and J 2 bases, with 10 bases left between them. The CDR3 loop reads CASREQVNTEAFF. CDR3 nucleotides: TGTGCCAGCAGAGAACAGGTTAACACTGAAGCTTTCTTT.

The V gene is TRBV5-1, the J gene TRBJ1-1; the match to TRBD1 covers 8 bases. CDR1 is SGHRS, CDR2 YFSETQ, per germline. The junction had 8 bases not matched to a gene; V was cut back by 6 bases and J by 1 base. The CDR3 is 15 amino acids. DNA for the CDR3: TGCGCCAGCACCTACAGGGGGACTAAGAACACTGAAGCTTTCTTT. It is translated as CASTYRGTKNTEAFF.

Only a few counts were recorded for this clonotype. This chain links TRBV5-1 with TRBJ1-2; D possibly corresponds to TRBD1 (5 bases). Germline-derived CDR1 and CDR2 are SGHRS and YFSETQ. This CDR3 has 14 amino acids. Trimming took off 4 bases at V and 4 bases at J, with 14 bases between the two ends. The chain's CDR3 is CASSPLGDGYGYTF. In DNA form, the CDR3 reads TGCGCCAGCAGCCCTCTAGGGGACGGCTATGGCTACACCTTC.

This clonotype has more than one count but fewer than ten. CDR3 sequence reads: CSATSGEYTDTQYF. Written as DNA, the CDR3 is TGCAGTGCTACCAGCGGGGAATACACAGATACGCAGTATTTT. This chain joins TRBV20-1 and TRBJ2-3, with 7 bases lining up with TRBD2. The germline V gene encodes CDR1 DFQATT and CDR2 SNEGSKA (reference sequence). This CDR3 contains 14 residues. V dropped 4 bases and J dropped 2; count of bases not matched to a gene: 6.

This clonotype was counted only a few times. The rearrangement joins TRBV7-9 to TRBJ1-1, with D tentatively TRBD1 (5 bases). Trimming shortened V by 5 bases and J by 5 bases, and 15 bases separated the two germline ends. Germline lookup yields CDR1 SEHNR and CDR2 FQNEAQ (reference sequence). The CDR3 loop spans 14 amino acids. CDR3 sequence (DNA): TGTGCCAGCAGCGCCGGGACGGCCGTAACTGAAGCTTTCTTT. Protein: CASSAGTAVTEAFF.

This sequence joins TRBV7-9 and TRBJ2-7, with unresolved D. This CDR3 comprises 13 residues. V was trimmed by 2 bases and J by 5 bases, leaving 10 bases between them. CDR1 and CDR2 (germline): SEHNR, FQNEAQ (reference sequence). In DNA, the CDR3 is TGTGCCAGCAGCTTAAGTCTAAACGACGAGCAGTACTTC. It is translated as CASSLSLNDEQYF.

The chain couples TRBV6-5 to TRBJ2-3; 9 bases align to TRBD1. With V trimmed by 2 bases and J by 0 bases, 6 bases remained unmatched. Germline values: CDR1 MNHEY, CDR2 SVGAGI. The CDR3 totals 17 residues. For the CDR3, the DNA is TGTGCCAGCAGTTACCCCCGACAGGGGGGTAGCACAGATACGCAGTATTTT. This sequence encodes CASSYPRQGGSTDTQYF.

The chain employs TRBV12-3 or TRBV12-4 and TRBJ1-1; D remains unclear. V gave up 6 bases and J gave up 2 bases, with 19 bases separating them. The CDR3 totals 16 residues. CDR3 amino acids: CASSPNWHKVNTEAFF. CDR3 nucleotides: TGTGCCAGCAGCCCAAACTGGCACAAGGTCAACACTGAAGCTTTCTTT.

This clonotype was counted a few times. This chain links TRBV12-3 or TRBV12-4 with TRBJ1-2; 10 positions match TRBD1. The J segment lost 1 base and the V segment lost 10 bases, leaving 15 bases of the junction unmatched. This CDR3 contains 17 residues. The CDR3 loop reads CATDSPGQGLINYGYTF. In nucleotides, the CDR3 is TGTGCCACGGACTCCCCGGGACAGGGGTTGATTAACTATGGCTACACCTTC.

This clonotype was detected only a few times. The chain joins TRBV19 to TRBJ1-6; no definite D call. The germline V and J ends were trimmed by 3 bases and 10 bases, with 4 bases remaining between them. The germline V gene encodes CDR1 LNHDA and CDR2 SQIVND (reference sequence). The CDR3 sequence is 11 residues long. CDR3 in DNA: TGTGCCAGTAGTATGGGATCACCCCTCCACTTT. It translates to CASSMGSPLHF.

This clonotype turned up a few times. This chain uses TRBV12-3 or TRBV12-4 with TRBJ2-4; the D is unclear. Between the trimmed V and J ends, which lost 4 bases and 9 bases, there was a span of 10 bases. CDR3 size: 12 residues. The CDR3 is CASSSGATIQYF. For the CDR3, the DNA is TGTGCCAGCAGTTCGGGCGCGACCATTCAGTACTTC.

CDR3 in DNA: TGCAGCGTTCGGTGGGGGTATGAGCAGTTCTTC. As protein: CSVRWGYEQFF. The chain carries TRBV29-1 and TRBJ2-1; D possibly uses TRBD1 or TRBD2 (5 bases each). The germline CDR1 and CDR2 sequences are SQVTM and ANQGSEA. Between the trimmed V and J ends, which lost 5 bases and 8 bases, there was a span of 10 bases. This CDR3 spans 11 amino acids.

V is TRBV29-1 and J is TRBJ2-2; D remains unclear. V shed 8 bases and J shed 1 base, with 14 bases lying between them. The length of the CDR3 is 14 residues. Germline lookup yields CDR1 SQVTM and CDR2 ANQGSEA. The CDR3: CSYCGPRNTGELFF. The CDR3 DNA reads TGCAGCTACTGCGGACCCAGGAACACCGGGGAGCTGTTTTTT.

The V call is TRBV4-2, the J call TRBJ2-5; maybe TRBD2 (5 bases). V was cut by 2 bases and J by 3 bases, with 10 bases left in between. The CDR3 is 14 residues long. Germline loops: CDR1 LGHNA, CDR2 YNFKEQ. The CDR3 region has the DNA TGTGCCAGCAGCCAAATAGCGTATGAAGAGACCCAGTACTTC. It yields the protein CASSQIAYEETQYF.

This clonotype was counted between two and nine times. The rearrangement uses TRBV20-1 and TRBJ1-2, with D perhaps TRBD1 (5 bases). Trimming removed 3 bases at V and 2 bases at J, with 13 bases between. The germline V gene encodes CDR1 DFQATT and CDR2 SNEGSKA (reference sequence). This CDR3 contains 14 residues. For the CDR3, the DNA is TGCAGTGCTAGTTGGGGCCGACACAACTATGGCTACACCTTC. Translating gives CSASWGRHNYGYTF.

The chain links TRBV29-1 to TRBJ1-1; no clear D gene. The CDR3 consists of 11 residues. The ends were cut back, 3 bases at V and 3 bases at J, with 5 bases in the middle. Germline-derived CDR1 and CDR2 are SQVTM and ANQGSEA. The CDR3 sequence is CSVERYTEAFF. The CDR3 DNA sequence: TGCAGCGTTGAGCGATACACTGAAGCTTTCTTT.

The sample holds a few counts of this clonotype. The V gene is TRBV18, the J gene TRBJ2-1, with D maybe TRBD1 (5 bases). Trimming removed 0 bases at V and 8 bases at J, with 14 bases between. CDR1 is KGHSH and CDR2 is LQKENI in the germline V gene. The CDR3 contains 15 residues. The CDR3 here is CASSPPMQGSHEQFF. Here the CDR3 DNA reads TGTGCCAGCTCACCACCGATGCAGGGTTCCCATGAGCAGTTCTTC.

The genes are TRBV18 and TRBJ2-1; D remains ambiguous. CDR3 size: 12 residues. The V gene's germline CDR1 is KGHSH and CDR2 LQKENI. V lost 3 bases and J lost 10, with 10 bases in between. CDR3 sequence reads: CASSPNWNEQFF. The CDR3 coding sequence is TGTGCCAGCTCACCGAATTGGAACGAGCAGTTCTTC.

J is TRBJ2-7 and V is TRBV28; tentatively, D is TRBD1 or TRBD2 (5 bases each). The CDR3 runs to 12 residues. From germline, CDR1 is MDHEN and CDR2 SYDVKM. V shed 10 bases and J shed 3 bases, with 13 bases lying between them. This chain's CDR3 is CATLRDVYEQYF. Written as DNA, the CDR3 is TGTGCCACCCTCCGGGACGTCTACGAGCAGTACTTC.

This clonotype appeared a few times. CDR3 loop: CASSQEWGVSYNEQFF. The DNA for the CDR3 is TGTGCCAGCAGCCAAGAATGGGGGGTTTCCTACAATGAGCAGTTCTTC. The J gene is TRBJ2-1, the V gene TRBV3-1, with D tentatively TRBD2 (6 bases). V was trimmed by 0 bases and J by 1 base, leaving 10 bases between them. Germline values: CDR1 LGHDT, CDR2 YNNKEL (reference sequence). The CDR3 is made up of 16 amino acids.

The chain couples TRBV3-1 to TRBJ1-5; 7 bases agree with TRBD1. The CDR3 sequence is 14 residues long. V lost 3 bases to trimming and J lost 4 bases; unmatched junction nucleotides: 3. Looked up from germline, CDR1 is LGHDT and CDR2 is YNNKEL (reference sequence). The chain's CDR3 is CASSHRQGNQPQHF. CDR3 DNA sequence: TGTGCCAGCAGCCACAGACAGGGAAATCAGCCCCAGCATTTT.

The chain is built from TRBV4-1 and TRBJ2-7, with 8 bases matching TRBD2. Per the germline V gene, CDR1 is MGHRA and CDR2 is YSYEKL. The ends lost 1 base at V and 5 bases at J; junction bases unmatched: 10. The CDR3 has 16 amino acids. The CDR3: CASSQVGPGGPHEQYF. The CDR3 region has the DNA TGCGCCAGCAGCCAAGTCGGTCCGGGGGGGCCCCACGAGCAGTACTTC.

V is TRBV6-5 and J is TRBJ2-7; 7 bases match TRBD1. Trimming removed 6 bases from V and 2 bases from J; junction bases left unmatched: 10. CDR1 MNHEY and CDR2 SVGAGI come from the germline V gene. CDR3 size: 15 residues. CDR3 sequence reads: CASSSRQGIPYEQYF. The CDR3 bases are TGTGCCAGCAGCTCACGACAGGGAATACCCTACGAGCAGTACTTC.

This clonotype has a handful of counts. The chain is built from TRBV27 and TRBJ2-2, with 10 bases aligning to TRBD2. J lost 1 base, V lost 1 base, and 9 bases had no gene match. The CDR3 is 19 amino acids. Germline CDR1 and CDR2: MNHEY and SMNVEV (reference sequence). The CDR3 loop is CASSLLGLAERLNTGELFF. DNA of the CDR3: TGTGCCAGCAGTTTATTAGGACTAGCGGAACGATTGAACACCGGGGAGCTGTTTTTT.

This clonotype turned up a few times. In DNA, the CDR3 is TGCGCCAGCAGCCAAGATCTATCGGGACCGGTCTGGTGGGCCAACGTCCTGACTTTC. It translates to CASSQDLSGPVWWANVLTF. This chain joins TRBV4-3 and TRBJ2-6, with D perhaps TRBD1 or TRBD2 (5 bases each). V was cut by 0 bases and J by 5 bases, with 20 bases left in between. The CDR3 sequence is 19 residues long. Germline assignment: CDR1 LGHNA and CDR2 YSLEER.

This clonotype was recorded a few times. The CDR3 DNA follows: TGTGCCAGCAGCCAAGTGACGGGGAATGGTGGCTACACCTTC. It is translated as CASSQVTGNGGYTF. The genes are TRBV4-2 and TRBJ1-2; D gene ambiguous. The CDR3 covers 14 residues. Germline lookup yields CDR1 LGHNA and CDR2 YNFKEQ. V was shortened by 1 base and J by 7 bases, with 13 bases between the two germline ends.

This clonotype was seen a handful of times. The CDR3 DNA reads as TGTGCCACCAGTGCTGCCTCGGGACAGGGGGCATTCGGGGAGCTGTTTTTT. Translated, it gives CATSAASGQGAFGELFF. The chain recombines TRBV24-1 with TRBJ2-2; 12 nucleotides line up with TRBD1. Germline CDR1 reads KGHDR; CDR2 reads SFDVKD. This CDR3 comprises 17 residues. V trimming: 5 bases; J trimming: 7 bases; junction bases outside the gene matches: 10.

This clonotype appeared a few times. The CDR3 here is CASSWGQQETQYF. CDR3 nucleotides: TGTGCCAGCAGTTGGGGACAGCAAGAGACCCAGTACTTC. The chain has TRBV12-3 or TRBV12-4 and TRBJ2-5; 7 nucleotides match TRBD1. Trimming removed 4 bases from V and 2 bases from J; junction bases left unmatched: 1. CDR3 length equals 13 residues.

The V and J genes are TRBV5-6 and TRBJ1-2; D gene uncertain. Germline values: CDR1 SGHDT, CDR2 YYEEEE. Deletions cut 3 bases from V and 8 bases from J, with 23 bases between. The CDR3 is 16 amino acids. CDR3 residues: CASSSLPSNSSVGYTF. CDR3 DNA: TGTGCCAGCAGCTCCCTTCCCTCCAACTCCTCCGTCGGCTACACCTTC.

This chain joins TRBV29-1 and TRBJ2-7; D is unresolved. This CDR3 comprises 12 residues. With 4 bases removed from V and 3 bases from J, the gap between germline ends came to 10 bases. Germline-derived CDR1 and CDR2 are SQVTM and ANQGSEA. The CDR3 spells CSVVGDDYEQYF. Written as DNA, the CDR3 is TGCAGCGTTGTGGGTGACGACTACGAGCAGTACTTC.

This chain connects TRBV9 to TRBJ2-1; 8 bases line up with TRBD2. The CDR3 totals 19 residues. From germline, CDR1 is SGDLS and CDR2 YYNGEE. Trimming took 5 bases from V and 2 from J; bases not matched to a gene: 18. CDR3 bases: TGTGCCAGCAGGGCCCGGACTAGCCCCCCGAGTCGGACCTACAATGAGCAGTTCTTC. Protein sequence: CASRARTSPPSRTYNEQFF.